The 15 T cell receptor beta chains reported below all come from one sample, sequenced in a study of blood T cell repertoires in COVID-19. Generated by immunoSEQ multiplex PCR, the TCRdb table keeps only in-frame clones and is missing some. In the table there are about 210,000 clones, approximately 85% of which are singletons. Sample: peripheral blood. The origin of the receptors is a woman aged 80 or over with acute or convalescent COVID-19.

V and J are TRBV5-1 and TRBJ2-7; TRBD2 might be the D (6 bases). Per the germline V gene, CDR1 is SGHRS and CDR2 is YFSETQ. The V end lost 2 bases, the J end lost 3 bases, and 15 bases lay between the germline ends. The CDR3 extends over 15 amino acids. The CDR3: CASSLSGTGDYEQYF. In DNA, the CDR3 is TGCGCCAGCAGCTTATCCGGGACTGGGGACTACGAGCAGTACTTC.

The rearrangement uses TRBV6-1 and TRBJ2-2; D gene ambiguous. CDR1 is MNHNS and CDR2 is SASEGT in the germline V gene. V lost 4 bases to trimming and J lost 4 bases, with 16 bases between them. CDR3 length: 16 amino acids. The CDR3 DNA reads TGTGCCAGCAGTGTGAGCCCACAGACGTTCACCGGGGAGCTGTTTTTT. Translated, it gives CASSVSPQTFTGELFF.

This CDR3 reads CASSPLDRAGNTEAFF. The CDR3, as DNA: TGTGCCAGCAGCCCCCTAGACAGGGCGGGGAACACTGAAGCTTTCTTT. This chain uses TRBV11-1 with TRBJ1-1; 7 bases are shared with TRBD1. CDR1 and CDR2 from the germline V gene are SGHAT and FQDESV (reference sequence). CDR3 length equals 16 residues. Trimming at V came to 5 bases and at J to 1 base, leaving 10 bases not matched to a gene.

The chain employs TRBV28 and TRBJ1-1, with 10 bases aligning to TRBD1. From germline, CDR1 is MDHEN and CDR2 SYDVKM. CDR3 length: 17 residues. Trimming removed 4 bases from V and 3 bases from J; junction bases left unmatched: 11. The CDR3 nucleotides are TGTGCCAGCAGTTCCCAATCTGCGGACAGGGGGGACACTGAAGCTTTCTTT. Its protein is CASSSQSADRGDTEAFF. Full variable domain (remainder filled in from reference TRBV28 and TRBJ1-1): DVKVTQSSRYLVKRTGEKVFLECVQDMDHENMFWYRQDPGLGLRLIYFSYDVKMKEKGDIPEGYSVSREKKERFSLILESASTNQTSMYLCASSSQSADRGDTEAFFGQGTRLTVV.

On this clone itself: Other nucleotide sequences from this sample produce the same CDR3. This chain uses TRBV12-5 with TRBJ1-1, with a tentative D call TRBD1 (5 bases). Germline loops: CDR1 LGHNT, CDR2 FRNRAP. Deletions cut 2 bases from V and 4 bases from J, with 8 bases between. CDR3 length equals 13 residues. For the CDR3, the DNA is TGTGCTAGTGGTTTGCAGGGTGGCACTGAAGCTTTCTTT. As protein: CASGLQGGTEAFF.

CDR3 coding DNA: TGTGCCAGCAACAACAGGGCTGAAGCTTTCTTT. Translating it yields CASNNRAEAFF. The chain couples TRBV7-2 to TRBJ1-1, with D maybe TRBD1 (6 bases). Germline CDR1 is SGHTA and CDR2 is FQGNSA. With 7 bases removed from V and 6 bases from J, the gap between germline ends came to 9 bases. This CDR3 is 11 amino acids long. Full variable domain (missing parts from reference TRBV7-2 and TRBJ1-1): GAGVSQSPSNKVTEKGKDVELRCDPISGHTALYWYRQSLGQGLEFLIYFQGNSAPDKSGLPSDRFSAERTGGSVSTLTIQRTQQEDSAVYLCASNNRAEAFFGQGTRLTVV.

This CDR3 reads CASSLDPGAYEQYF. The DNA for the CDR3 is TGCGCCAGCAGCTTGGACCCAGGGGCCTACGAGCAGTACTTC. The genes are TRBV5-1 and TRBJ2-7; tentative D call: TRBD1 (6 bases). Trimming shortened V by 0 bases and J by 2 bases, and 9 bases separated the two germline ends. Germline assignment: CDR1 SGHRS and CDR2 YFSETQ. This CDR3 has 14 residues.

The chain combines TRBV19 with TRBJ2-7; 10 nucleotides match TRBD1. The trim removed 3 bases at V and 2 bases at J, leaving 7 bases unmatched. This CDR3 has 16 amino acids. Germline CDR1 LNHDA, CDR2 SQIVND (reference sequence). CDR3 DNA: TGTGCCAGTAGTATGGGGGACAGGGGAAGGGCCTACGAGCAGTACTTC. It is translated as CASSMGDRGRAYEQYF.

V is TRBV6-2 or TRBV6-3 and J is TRBJ2-1; TRBD2 agrees at 10 bases. Germline trimming cut 4 bases from V and 4 bases from J; bases unmatched to any gene: 19. There are 20 residues in the CDR3. Looked up from germline, CDR1 is MNHEY and CDR2 is SVGEGT. This CDR3 reads CASSFTAPRGGSGRYNEQFF. The DNA of the CDR3 is TGTGCCAGCAGTTTTACCGCCCCCAGAGGGGGTAGCGGGAGGTACAATGAGCAGTTCTTC.

The chain couples TRBV11-2 to TRBJ2-7; D is undetermined. Germline V gives CDR1 SGHAT, CDR2 FQNNGV. V was trimmed by 1 base and J by 2 bases, leaving 9 bases between them. The CDR3 covers 14 residues. The CDR3 here is CASSLAGLTYEQYF. Written as DNA, the CDR3 is TGTGCCAGCAGCTTAGCTGGGCTCACCTACGAGCAGTACTTC.

The rearrangement links TRBV12-3 or TRBV12-4 to TRBJ2-1; TRBD2 matches 10 bases. The CDR3 contains 13 residues. V dropped 5 bases and J dropped 14; count of bases not matched to a gene: 9. CDR3 nucleotides: TGTGCCAGCAGTCCGGGACTAGCGTTTATAAAGTTCTTC. This codes for CASSPGLAFIKFF.

As DNA, the CDR3 is TGTGCCAGCAGTTACTCGCGGGGCCCTAACTATGGCTACACCTTC. This gives the protein CASSYSRGPNYGYTF. The chain links TRBV6-5 to TRBJ1-2; D perhaps matches TRBD1 (5 bases). The V gene lost 0 bases and the J gene lost 0 bases, with 8 bases spanning the gap. The germline V gene encodes CDR1 MNHEY and CDR2 SVGAGI. The CDR3 has 15 amino acids.

V is TRBV30 and J is TRBJ1-1; the D gene is possibly TRBD1 (6 bases). The CDR3 sequence is 14 residues long. Per germline, CDR1 GTSNPN and CDR2 SVGIG (reference sequence). The CDR3 loop is CAQQGQGLGTEAFF. CDR3 sequence (DNA): TGTGCTCAGCAGGGTCAGGGGTTAGGGACTGAAGCTTTCTTT.

This rearrangement joins TRBV6-5 to TRBJ1-5; D is uncertain. Germline CDR1 and CDR2: MNHEY and SVGAGI. Trimming stripped 2 bases from V and 5 bases from J, with 7 bases between. This CDR3 has 13 residues. This chain's CDR3 is CASSYLEDQPQHF. For the CDR3, the DNA is TGTGCCAGCAGTTACCTGGAGGATCAGCCCCAGCATTTT.

This rearrangement joins TRBV7-2 to TRBJ2-1; D unclear. The V gene's germline CDR1 is SGHTA and CDR2 FQGNSA. V was pared by 5 bases and J by 12 bases, with 20 bases between. The CDR3 consists of 14 residues. The CDR3 DNA is TGTGCCAGCAGCCCCCAAGGTTTAGCTTTAGGGCAGTTCTTC. It is translated as CASSPQGLALGQFF.